One sample yielded the 3 T cell receptor beta chains listed below, sequenced in a study of OX40 agonist ivuxolimab in advanced cancers. Some clones are missing from TCRdb's copy, which holds only in-frame ones; the method was immunoSEQ multiplex PCR. The sample has around 57,000 clones; just over 85% are singletons. The source material was CD4+ or CD8+ T cells sorted from blood, sampled in a trial of the OX40 agonist ivuxolimab. The receptors were sampled from an adult with an advanced solid tumor such as melanoma, head and neck, liver or kidney cancer.

This chain's CDR3 is CASSIGLATQLQSEQFF. CDR3 in DNA: TGTGCCAGTAGTATCGGGCTAGCGACGCAATTACAGTCTGAGCAGTTCTTC. The V call is TRBV19, the J call TRBJ2-1, with D possibly TRBD2 on 6 matching bases. V lost 3 bases and J lost 9, with 24 bases in between. The CDR3 extends over 17 amino acids. CDR1 LNHDA and CDR2 SQIVND come from the germline V gene (reference sequence).

J is TRBJ2-3 and V is TRBV6-6, with D perhaps TRBD2 (6 bases). V shed 6 bases and J shed 1 base, with 11 bases lying between them. The CDR3 runs 14 residues. From germline, CDR1 is MNHNY and CDR2 SVGAGI (reference sequence). The CDR3 loop is CASSALAGTDTQYF. The CDR3 DNA reads TGTGCCAGCAGCGCACTAGCAGGCACAGATACGCAGTATTTT.

The chain is built from TRBV5-1 and TRBJ2-5; 12 bases map to TRBD2. The CDR3 contains 18 residues. Germline V gene sequence: CDR1 SGHRS, CDR2 YFSETQ. V lost 3 bases and J lost 6; bases outside the gene matches: 15. The CDR3 loop is CASSSVGLAGGSIKTQYF. DNA of the CDR3: TGCGCCAGCAGCTCCGTAGGGCTAGCGGGAGGGTCTATCAAGACCCAGTACTTC. The full variable domain, its missing parts supplied by reference TRBV5-1 and TRBJ2-5, is KAGVTQTPRYLIKTRGQQVTLSCSPISGHRSVSWYQQTPGQGLQFLFEYFSETQRNKGNFPGRFSGRQFSNSRSEMNVSTLELGDSALYLCASSSVGLAGGSIKTQYFGPGTRLLVL.